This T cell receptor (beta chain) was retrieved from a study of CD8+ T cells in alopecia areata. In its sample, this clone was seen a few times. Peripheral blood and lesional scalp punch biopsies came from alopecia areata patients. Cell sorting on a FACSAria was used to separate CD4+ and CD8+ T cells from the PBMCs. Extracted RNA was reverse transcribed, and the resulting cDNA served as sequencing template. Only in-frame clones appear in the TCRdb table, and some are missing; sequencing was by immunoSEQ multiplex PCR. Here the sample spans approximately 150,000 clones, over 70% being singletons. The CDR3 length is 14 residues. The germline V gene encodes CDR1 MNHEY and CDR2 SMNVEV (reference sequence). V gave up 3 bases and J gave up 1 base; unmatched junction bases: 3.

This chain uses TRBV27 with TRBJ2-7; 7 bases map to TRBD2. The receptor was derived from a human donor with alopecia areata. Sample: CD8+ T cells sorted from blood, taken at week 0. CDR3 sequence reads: CASSLPGLSYEQYF. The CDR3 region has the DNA TGTGCCAGCAGTTTGCCGGGACTATCCTACGAGCAGTACTTC.